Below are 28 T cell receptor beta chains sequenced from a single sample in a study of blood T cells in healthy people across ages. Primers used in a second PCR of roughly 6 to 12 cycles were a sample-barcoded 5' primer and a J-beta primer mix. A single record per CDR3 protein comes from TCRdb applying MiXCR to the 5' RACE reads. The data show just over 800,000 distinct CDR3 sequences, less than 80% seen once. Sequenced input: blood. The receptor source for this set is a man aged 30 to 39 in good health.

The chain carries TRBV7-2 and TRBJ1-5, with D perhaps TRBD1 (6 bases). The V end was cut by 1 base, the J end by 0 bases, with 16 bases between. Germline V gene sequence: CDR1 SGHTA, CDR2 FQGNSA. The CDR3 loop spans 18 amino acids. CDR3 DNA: TGTGCCAGCAGCTTAGGCGGGCAGGGGAGTCTTAGCAATCAGCCCCAGCATTTT. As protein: CASSLGGQGSLSNQPQHF.

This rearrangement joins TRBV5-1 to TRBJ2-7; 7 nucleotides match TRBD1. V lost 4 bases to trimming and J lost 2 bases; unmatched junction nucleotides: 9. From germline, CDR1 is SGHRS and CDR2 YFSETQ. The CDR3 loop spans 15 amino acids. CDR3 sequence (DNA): TGCGCCAGCAGCCCGACAGGGTCTGGTACCTACGAGCAGTACTTC. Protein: CASSPTGSGTYEQYF.

CDR3 in amino acids: CASSDRALNEQYF. The CDR3 DNA reads TGTGCCAGCAGCGACAGGGCTCTAAACGAGCAGTACTTC. The chain combines TRBV2 with TRBJ2-4, with TRBD1 matching 7 bases. The end of the DNA fits TRBJ2-7 better, so the J call may be wrong. The CDR3 covers 13 residues. Looked up from germline, CDR1 is SNHLY and CDR2 is FYNNEI.

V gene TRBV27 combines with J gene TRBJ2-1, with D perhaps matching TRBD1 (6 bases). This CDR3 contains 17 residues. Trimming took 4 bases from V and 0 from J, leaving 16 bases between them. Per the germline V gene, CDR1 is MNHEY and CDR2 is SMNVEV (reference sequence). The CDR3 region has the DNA TGTGCCAGCAGTTCACAAACGGACAGAAGCTCCTACAATGAGCAGTTCTTC. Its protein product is CASSSQTDRSSYNEQFF.

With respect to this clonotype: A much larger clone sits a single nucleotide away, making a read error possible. The CDR3 is CAGSLGSGNQPQHF. Written as DNA, the CDR3 is TGTGCCGGCAGTCTCGGGTCAGGGAATCAGCCCCAGCATTTT. V is TRBV7-2 and J is TRBJ1-5; perhaps TRBD1 as D (5 bases). This CDR3 comprises 14 residues. The germline V gene has CDR1 SGHTA and CDR2 FQGNSA.

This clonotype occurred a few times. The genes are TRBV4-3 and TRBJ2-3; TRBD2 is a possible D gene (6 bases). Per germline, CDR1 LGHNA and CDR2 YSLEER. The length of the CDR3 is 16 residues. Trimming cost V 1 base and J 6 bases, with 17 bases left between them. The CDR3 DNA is TGCGCCAGCAGCCAAGCCCTAGCCCGGGGGTTGGATACGCAGTATTTT. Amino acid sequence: CASSQALARGLDTQYF.

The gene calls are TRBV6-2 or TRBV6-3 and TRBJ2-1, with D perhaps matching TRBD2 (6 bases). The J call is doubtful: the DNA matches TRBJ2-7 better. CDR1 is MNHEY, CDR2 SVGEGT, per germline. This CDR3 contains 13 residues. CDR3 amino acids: CASSRGFYNEQYF. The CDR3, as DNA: TGTGCCAGCAGTCGGGGGTTCTACAATGAGCAGTACTTC.

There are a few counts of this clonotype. The CDR3 DNA reads as TGTGCCAGCAGCCTCGGGGGAATCTCCTACAATGAGCAGTTCTTC. Translating gives CASSLGGISYNEQFF. The rearrangement joins TRBV7-9 to TRBJ2-1, with D perhaps matching TRBD2 (6 bases). Trimming stripped 5 bases from V and 0 bases from J, with 11 bases between. Germline V lookup: CDR1 SEHNR, CDR2 FQNEAQ (reference sequence). There are 15 residues in the CDR3.

The chain's CDR3 is CASRPNSGRGEQFF. In DNA form, the CDR3 reads TGTGCCAGCAGACCGAATTCTGGCAGGGGTGAGCAGTTCTTC. The chain combines TRBV6-5 with TRBJ2-1; perhaps TRBD1 as D (6 bases). The CDR3 consists of 14 residues. V lost 6 bases to trimming and J lost 9 bases, with 18 bases between them. Looked up from germline, CDR1 is MNHEY and CDR2 is SVGAGI.

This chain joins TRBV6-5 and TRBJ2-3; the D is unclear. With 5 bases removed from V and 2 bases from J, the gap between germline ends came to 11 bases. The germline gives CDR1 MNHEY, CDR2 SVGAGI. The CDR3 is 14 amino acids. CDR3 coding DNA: TGTGCCAGCAGTCCGACACGATACACAGATACGCAGTATTTT. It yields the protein CASSPTRYTDTQYF.

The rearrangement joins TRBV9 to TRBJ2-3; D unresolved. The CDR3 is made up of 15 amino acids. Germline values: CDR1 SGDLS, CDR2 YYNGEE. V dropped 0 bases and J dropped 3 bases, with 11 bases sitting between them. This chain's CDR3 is CASSVEGKETDTQYF. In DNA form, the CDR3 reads TGTGCCAGCAGCGTAGAGGGAAAAGAGACAGATACGCAGTATTTT. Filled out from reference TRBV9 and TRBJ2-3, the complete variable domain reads DSGVTQTPKHLITATGQRVTLRCSPRSGDLSVYWYQQSLDQGLQFLIQYYNGEERAKGNILERFSAQQFPDLHSELNLSSLELGDSALYFCASSVEGKETDTQYFGPGTRLTVL.

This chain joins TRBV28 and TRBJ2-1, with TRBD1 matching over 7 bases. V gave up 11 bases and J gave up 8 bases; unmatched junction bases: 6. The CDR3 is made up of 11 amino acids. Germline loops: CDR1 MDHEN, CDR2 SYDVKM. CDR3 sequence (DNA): TGTGCCTTGAGACAGGGAGATGAGCAGTTCTTC. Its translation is CALRQGDEQFF.

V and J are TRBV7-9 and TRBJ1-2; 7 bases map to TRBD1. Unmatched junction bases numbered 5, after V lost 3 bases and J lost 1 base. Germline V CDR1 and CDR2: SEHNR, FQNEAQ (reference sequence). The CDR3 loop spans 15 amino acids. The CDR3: CASSFSTGNNYGYTF. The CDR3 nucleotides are TGTGCCAGCAGCTTTTCGACAGGGAATAACTATGGCTACACCTTC.

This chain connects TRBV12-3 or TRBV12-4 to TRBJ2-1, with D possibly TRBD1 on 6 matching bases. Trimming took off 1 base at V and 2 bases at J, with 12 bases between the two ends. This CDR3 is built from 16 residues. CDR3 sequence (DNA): TGTGCCAGCAGTTTAGTTACAGGGTCACCCTACAATGAGCAGTTCTTC. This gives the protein CASSLVTGSPYNEQFF.

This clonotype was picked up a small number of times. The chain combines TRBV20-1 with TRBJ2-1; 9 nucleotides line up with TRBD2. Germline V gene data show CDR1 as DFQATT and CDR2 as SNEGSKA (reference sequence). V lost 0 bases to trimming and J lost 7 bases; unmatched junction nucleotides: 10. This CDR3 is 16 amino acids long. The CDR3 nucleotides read TGCAGTGCTAGAGAGCTAGCGGGGATCGGAGGGAATGAGCAGTTCTTC. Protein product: CSARELAGIGGNEQFF.

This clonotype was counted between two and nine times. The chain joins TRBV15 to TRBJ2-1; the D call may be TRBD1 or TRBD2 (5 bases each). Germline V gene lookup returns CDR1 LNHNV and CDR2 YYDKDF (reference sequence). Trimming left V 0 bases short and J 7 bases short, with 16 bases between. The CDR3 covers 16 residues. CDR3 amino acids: CATSRDNGDPRNEQFF. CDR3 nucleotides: TGTGCCACCAGCAGAGATAACGGGGACCCTAGGAATGAGCAGTTCTTC.

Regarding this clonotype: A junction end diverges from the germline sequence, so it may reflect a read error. DNA of the CDR3: TGTGCCTGGAGCCGAGGAGGGAATGAAAACCTGTTTTTT. Protein product: CAWSRGGNENLFF. V gene TRBV30 combines with J gene TRBJ1-4, with no clear D. This CDR3 contains 13 residues. The germline gives CDR1 GTSNPN, CDR2 SVGIG (reference sequence).

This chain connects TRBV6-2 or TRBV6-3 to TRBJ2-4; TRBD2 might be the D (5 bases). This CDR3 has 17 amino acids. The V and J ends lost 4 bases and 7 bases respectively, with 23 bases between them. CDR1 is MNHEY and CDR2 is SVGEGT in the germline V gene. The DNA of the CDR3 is TGTGCCAGCAGTTCCCGTCGGGGTCAGAACCTATGGAACATTCAGTACTTC. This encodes CASSSRRGQNLWNIQYF.

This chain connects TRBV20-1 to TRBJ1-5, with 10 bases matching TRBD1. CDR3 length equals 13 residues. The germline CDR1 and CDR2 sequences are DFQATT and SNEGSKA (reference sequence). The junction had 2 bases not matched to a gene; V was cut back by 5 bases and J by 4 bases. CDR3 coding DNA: TGCAGTGCTGCGGGACAGGGGAATCAGCCCCAGCATTTT. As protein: CSAAGQGNQPQHF.

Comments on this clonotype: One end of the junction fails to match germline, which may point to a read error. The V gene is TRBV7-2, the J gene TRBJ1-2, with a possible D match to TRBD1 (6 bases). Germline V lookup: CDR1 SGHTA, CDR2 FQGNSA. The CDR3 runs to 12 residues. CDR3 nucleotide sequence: TGTGCCAGCAGCCCCCAGGGGTATGGCTGCACCTTC. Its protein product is CASSPQGYGCTF.

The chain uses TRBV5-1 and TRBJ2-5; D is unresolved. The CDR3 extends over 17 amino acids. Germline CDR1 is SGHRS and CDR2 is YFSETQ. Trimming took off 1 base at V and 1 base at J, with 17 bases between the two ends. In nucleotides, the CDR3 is TGCGCCAGCAGCTTGTTTGGGGATGAGATGATCCAAGAGACCCAGTACTTC. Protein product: CASSLFGDEMIQETQYF. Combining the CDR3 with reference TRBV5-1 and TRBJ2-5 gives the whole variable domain KAGVTQTPRYLIKTRGQQVTLSCSPISGHRSVSWYQQTPGQGLQFLFEYFSETQRNKGNFPGRFSGRQFSNSRSEMNVSTLELGDSALYLCASSLFGDEMIQETQYFGPGTRLLVL.

CDR3: CASSQYSGAQETQYF. The CDR3 bases are TGTGCCAGCAGCCAATATTCCGGGGCGCAAGAGACCCAGTACTTC. The V gene is TRBV7-9, the J gene TRBJ2-5; D may correspond to TRBD1 or TRBD2 (5 bases each). Trimming removed 5 bases at V and 2 bases at J, with 15 bases between. The CDR3 totals 15 residues. In germline, CDR1 is SEHNR, CDR2 FQNEAQ (reference sequence).

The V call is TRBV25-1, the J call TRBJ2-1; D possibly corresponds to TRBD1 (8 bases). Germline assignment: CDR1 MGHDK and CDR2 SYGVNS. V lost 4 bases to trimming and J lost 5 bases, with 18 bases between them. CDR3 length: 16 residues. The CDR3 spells CASSGDRTGRDNEQFF. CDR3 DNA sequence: TGTGCCAGCAGTGGGGACCGGACAGGGAGGGACAATGAGCAGTTCTTC.

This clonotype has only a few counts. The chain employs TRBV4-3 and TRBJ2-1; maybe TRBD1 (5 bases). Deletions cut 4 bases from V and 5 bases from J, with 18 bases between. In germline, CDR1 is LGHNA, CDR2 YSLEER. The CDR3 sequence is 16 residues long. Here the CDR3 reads CASSPSSGRAHNEQFF. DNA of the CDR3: TGCGCCAGCAGCCCTTCCTCCGGCAGGGCTCACAATGAGCAGTTCTTC.

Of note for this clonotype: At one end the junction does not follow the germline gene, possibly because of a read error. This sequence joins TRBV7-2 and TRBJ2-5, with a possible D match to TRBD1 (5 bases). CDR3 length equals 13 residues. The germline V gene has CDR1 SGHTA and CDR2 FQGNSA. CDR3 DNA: TGTGCCAGCGCAAGGGGCCTCTTAGAGACCCGGTACTTC. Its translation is CASARGLLETRYF.

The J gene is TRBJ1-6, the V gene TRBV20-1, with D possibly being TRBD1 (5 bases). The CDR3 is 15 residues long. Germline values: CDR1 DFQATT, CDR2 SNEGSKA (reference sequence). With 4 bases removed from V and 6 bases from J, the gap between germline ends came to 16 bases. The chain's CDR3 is CSAIPPGQGNSPLHF. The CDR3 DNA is TGCAGTGCTATCCCGCCCGGGCAGGGTAATTCACCCCTCCACTTT.

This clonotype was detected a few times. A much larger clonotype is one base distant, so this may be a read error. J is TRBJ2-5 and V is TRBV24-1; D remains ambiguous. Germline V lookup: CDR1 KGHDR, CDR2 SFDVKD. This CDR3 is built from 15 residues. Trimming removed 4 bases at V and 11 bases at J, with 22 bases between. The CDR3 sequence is CATSEPWTDNNEQYF. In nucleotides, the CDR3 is TGTGCCACCAGTGAGCCATGGACGGATAACAATGAGCAGTACTTC.

The CDR3: CASRKEDTQYF. CDR3 in DNA: TGTGCCAGCAGGAAAGAAGATACGCAGTATTTT. The chain joins TRBV5-6 to TRBJ2-3; D is ambiguous. The germline CDR1 and CDR2 sequences are SGHDT and YYEEEE. CDR3 size: 11 residues. Trimming cost V 5 bases and J 5 bases, with 6 bases left between them.